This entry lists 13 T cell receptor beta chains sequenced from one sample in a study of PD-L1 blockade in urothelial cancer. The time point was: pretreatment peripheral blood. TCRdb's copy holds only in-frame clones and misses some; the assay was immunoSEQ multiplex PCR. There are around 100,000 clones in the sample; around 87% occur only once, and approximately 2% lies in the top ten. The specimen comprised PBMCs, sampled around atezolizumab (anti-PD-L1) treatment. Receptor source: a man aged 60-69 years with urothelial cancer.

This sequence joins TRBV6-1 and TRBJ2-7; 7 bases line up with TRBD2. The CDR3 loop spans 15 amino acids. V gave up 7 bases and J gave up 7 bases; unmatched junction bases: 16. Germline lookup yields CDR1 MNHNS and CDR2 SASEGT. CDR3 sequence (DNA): TGTGCCAGCAAAGGCGGGGGACTCCAAATGGGGGAGCAGTACTTC. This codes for CASKGGGLQMGEQYF.

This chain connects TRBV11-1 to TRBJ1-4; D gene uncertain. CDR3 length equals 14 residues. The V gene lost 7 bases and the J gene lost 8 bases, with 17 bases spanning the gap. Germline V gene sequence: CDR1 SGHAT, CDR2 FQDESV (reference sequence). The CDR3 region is CASTDFGVKEKLFF. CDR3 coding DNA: TGTGCCAGCACCGACTTCGGGGTGAAAGAAAAACTGTTTTTT.

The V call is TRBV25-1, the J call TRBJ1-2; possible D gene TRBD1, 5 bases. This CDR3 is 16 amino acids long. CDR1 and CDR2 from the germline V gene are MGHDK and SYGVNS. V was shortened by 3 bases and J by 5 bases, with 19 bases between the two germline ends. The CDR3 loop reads CASSESWAGPHYGYTF. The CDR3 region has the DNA TGTGCCAGCAGTGAGTCTTGGGCAGGGCCCCATTATGGCTACACCTTC.

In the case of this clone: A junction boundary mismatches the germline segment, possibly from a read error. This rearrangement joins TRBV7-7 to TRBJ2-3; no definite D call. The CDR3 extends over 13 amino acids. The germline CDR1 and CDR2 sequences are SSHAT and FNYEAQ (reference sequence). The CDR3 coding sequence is TGTGCTAGCAGTTTTCCGGGTGCAGATACGCAGTATTTT. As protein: CASSFPGADTQYF.

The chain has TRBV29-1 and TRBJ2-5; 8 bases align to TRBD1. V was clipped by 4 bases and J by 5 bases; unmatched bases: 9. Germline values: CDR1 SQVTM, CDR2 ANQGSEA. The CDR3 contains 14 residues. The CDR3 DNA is TGCAGCGTTGCCGGCGACAGGGGATTGGAGACCCAGTACTTC. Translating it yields CSVAGDRGLETQYF.

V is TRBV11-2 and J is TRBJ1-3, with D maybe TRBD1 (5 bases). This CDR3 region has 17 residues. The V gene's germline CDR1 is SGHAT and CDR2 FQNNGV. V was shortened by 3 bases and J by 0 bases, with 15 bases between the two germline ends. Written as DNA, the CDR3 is TGTGCCAGCAGCTTGGCCCCTCGGGGGAACTCTGGAAACACCATATATTTT. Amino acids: CASSLAPRGNSGNTIYF.

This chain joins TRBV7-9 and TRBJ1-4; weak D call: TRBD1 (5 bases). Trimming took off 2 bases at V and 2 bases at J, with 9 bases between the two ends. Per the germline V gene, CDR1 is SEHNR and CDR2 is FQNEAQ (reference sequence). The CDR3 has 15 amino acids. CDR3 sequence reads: CASSLPQETNEKLFF. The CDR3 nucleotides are TGTGCCAGCAGCTTACCACAGGAGACTAATGAAAAACTGTTTTTT.

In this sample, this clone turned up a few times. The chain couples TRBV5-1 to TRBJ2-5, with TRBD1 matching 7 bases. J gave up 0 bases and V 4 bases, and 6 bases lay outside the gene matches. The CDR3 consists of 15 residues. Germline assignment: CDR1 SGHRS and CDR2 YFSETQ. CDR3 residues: CASSQGQTYQETQYF. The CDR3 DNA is TGCGCCAGCAGCCAGGGACAGACCTACCAAGAGACCCAGTACTTC.

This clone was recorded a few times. The CDR3 here is CASSVDPTGGQPQHF. The CDR3 DNA is TGTGCCAGCAGCGTAGACCCGACAGGAGGCCAGCCCCAGCATTTT. The chain links TRBV9 to TRBJ1-5, with D possibly TRBD1 on 6 matching bases. Germline CDR1 is SGDLS and CDR2 is YYNGEE. The CDR3 length is 15 residues. With 0 bases removed from V and 7 bases from J, the gap between germline ends came to 14 bases.

CDR3 sequence (DNA): TGTGCCAGCAGTTTACTGACAGGGCCAGGGCAGCCCCAGCATTTT. Its protein product is CASSLLTGPGQPQHF. The chain employs TRBV27 and TRBJ1-5; TRBD1 matches 7 bases. The CDR3 is 15 amino acids. After removal of 2 bases from V and 7 bases from J, the junction contained 8 bases not matched to a gene. The germline CDR1 and CDR2 sequences are MNHEY and SMNVEV (reference sequence).

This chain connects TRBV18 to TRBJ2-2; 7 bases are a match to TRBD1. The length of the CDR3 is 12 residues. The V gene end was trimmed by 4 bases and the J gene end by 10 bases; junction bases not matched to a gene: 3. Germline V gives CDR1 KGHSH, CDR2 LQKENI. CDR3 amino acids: CASSLDREELFF. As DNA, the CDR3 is TGTGCCAGCTCACTCGACAGGGAGGAGCTGTTTTTT.

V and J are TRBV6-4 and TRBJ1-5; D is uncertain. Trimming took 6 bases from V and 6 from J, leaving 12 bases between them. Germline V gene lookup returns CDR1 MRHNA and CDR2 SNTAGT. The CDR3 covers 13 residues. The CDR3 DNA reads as TGTGCCAGCAGCGAAGTGTCGGGTCAGCCCCAGCATTTT. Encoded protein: CASSEVSGQPQHF.

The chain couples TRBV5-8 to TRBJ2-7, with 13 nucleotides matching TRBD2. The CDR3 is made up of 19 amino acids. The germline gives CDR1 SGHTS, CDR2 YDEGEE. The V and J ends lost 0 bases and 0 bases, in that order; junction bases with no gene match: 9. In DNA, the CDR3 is TGTGCCAGCAGCTTGGCCGAGGGACTAGCGGGATATCGCTCCTACGAGCAGTACTTC. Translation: CASSLAEGLAGYRSYEQYF.